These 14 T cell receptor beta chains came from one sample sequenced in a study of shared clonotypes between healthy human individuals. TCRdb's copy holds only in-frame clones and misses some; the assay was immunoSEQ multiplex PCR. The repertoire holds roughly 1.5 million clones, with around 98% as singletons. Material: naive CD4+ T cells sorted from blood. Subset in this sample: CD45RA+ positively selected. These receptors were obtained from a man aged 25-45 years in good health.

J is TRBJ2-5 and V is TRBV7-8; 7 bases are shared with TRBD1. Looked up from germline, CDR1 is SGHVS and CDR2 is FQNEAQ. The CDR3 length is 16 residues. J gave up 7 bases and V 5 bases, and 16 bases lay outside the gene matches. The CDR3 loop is CASSPKRTASGGTQYF. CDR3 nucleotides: TGTGCCAGCAGCCCAAAACGGACAGCTTCAGGGGGGACCCAGTACTTC. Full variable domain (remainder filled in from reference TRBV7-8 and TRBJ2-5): GAGVSQSPRYKVAKRGQDVALRCDPISGHVSLFWYQQALGQGPEFLTYFQNEAQLDKSGLPSDRFFAERPEGSVSTLKIQRTQQEDSAVYLCASSPKRTASGGTQYFGPGTRLLVL.

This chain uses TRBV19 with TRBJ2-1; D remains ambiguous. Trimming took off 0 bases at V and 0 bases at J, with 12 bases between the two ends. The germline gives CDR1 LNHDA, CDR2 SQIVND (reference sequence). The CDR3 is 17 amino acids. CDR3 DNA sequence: TGTGCCAGTAGTATAGAGGCCTTTTGGAGCTCCTACAATGAGCAGTTCTTC. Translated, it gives CASSIEAFWSSYNEQFF.

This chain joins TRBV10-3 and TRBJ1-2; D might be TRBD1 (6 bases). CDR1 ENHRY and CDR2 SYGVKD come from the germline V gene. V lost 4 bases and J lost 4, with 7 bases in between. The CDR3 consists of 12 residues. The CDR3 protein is CAISGTVYGYTF. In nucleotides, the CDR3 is TGTGCCATCAGTGGGACAGTCTATGGCTACACCTTC.

The CDR3 nucleotides are TGTGCCAGTAGCCCTGGACGGCTTTTCCCAAAAGAGACCCAGTACTTC. Residues: CASSPGRLFPKETQYF. The chain is built from TRBV19 and TRBJ2-5; no reliable D call. V gave up 6 bases and J gave up 3 bases, with 20 bases separating them. Germline lookup yields CDR1 LNHDA and CDR2 SQIVND (reference sequence). There are 16 residues in the CDR3.

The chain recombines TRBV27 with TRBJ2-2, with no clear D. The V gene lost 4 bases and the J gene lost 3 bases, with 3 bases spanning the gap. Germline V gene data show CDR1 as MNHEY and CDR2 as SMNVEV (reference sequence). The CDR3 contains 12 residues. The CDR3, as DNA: TGTGCCAGCAGTTCCCACACCGGGGAGCTGTTTTTT. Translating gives CASSSHTGELFF.

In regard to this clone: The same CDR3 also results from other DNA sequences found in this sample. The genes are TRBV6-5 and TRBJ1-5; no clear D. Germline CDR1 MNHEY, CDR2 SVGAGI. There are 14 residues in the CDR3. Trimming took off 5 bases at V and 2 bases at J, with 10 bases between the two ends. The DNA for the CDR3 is TGTGCCAGCAGTCCCCTCAGAGGCAATCAGCCCCAGCATTTT. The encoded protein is CASSPLRGNQPQHF.

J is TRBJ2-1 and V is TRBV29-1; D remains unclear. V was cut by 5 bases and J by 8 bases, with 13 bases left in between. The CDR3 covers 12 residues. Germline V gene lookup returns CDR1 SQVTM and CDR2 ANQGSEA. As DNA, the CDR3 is TGCAGCGTTCGTGATCAAGGATATGAGCAGTTCTTC. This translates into CSVRDQGYEQFF.

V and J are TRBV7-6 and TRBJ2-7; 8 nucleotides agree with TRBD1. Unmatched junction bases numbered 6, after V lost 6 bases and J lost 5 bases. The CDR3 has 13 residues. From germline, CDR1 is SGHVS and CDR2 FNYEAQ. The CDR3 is CASRNGQGNEQYF. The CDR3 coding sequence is TGTGCCAGCAGAAACGGACAGGGCAACGAGCAGTACTTC.

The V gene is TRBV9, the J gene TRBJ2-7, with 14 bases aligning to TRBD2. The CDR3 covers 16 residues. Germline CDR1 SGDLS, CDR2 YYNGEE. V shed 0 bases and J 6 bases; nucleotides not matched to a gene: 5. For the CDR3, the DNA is TGTGCCAGCAGCGTAGGGGGACTAGCGGGAGTGGGCGAGCAGTACTTC. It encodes CASSVGGLAGVGEQYF.

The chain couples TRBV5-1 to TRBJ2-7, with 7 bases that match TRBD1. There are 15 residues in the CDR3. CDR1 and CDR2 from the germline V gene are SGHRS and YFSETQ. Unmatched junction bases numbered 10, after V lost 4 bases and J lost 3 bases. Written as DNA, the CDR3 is TGCGCCAGCAGCCGGGGACAGAGCATCCTCTACGAGCAGTACTTC. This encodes CASSRGQSILYEQYF.

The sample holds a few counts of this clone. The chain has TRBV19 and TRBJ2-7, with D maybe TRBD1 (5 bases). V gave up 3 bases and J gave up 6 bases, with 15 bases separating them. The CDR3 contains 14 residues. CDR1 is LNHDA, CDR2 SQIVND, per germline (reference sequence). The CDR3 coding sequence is TGTGCCAGTAGTATTATAGGGGAAACTTCCGAGCAGTACTTC. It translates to CASSIIGETSEQYF. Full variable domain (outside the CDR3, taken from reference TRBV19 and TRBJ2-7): DGGITQSPKYLFRKEGQNVTLSCEQNLNHDAMYWYRQDPGQGLRLIYYSQIVNDFQKGDIAEGYSVSREKKESFPLTVTSAQKNPTAFYLCASSIIGETSEQYFGPGTRLTVT.

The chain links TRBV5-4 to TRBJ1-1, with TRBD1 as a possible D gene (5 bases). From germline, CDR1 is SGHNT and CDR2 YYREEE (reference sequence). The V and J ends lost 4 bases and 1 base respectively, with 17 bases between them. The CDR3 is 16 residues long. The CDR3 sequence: CASSRAWGPANTEAFF. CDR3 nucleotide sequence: TGTGCCAGCAGCCGAGCCTGGGGCCCGGCGAACACTGAAGCTTTCTTT.

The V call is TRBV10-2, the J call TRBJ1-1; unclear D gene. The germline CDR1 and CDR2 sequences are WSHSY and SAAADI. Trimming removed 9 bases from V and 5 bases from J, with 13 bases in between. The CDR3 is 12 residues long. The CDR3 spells CASLGWRTEAFF. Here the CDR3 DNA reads TGCGCCAGTCTGGGATGGCGGACTGAAGCTTTCTTT.

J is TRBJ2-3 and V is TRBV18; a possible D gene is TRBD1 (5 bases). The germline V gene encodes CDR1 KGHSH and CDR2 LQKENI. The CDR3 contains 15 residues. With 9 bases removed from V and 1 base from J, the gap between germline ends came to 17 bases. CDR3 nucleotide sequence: TGTGCCAGTTCCGGGTCAGGGATTGGCACAGATACGCAGTATTTT. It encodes CASSGSGIGTDTQYF. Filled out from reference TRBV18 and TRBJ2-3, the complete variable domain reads NAGVMQNPRHLVRRRGQEARLRCSPMKGHSHVYWYRQLPEEGLKFMVYLQKENIIDESGMPKERFSAEFPKEGPSILRIQQVVRGDSAAYFCASSGSGIGTDTQYFGPGTRLTVL.